This T cell receptor beta chain was identified during a study of identifying expanded T cells in peripheral blood. Sequencing used immunoSEQ multiplex PCR; TCRdb keeps in-frame clones, though not all of them. In the table there are about 58,000 clones, more than 70% of which are singletons. Worth noting for this clone: Antigen: not known.

Study observations and caveats: Variance in clone template counts between approximately two-week samples significantly increased with total template count across all healthy donors. Approximately 1.1 clones differed between technical replicates, versus roughly 17 and 20 over time.

The CDR3 contains 15 residues. CDR1 is SGHDN and CDR2 is FVKESK in the germline V gene. V was clipped by 0 bases and J by 2 bases; unmatched bases: 2. Material for sequencing was blood. V usage is TRBV14 and J usage is TRBJ1-2; TRBD1 matches at 8 bases. The TCR was taken from a person aged 18 to 75 in good health. The CDR3 region is CASSQDRTGNYGYTF. The CDR3 nucleotides are TGTGCCAGCAGCCAAGACAGGACAGGGAACTATGGCTACACCTTC. Variable domain in full (rest from reference TRBV14 and TRBJ1-2): EAGVTQFPSHSVIEKGQTVTLRCDPISGHDNLYWYRRVMGKEIKFLLHFVKESKQDESGMPNNRFLAERTGGTYSTLKVQPAELEDSGVYFCASSQDRTGNYGYTFGSGTRLTVV.